The 10 T cell receptor beta chains reported below all come from one sample, sequenced in a study of PD-1 blockade in mismatch repair-deficient tumors. Sequencing was performed with immunoSEQ multiplex PCR; in TCRdb, only in-frame clones are kept and a portion is missing. Of more than 95,000 clones listed, approximately 86% were seen once; the top ten hold approximately 15%. The source was peripheral blood, collected 44 weeks after starting pembrolizumab. The receptors were sampled from an adult with mismatch repair-deficient cancer.

The V call is TRBV10-3, the J call TRBJ2-5; D remains unclear. Germline CDR1 ENHRY, CDR2 SYGVKD. The CDR3 extends over 15 amino acids. Trimming removed 0 bases at V and 1 base at J, with 9 bases between. The chain's CDR3 is CAISESAGPQETQYF. The CDR3 DNA follows: TGTGCCATCAGTGAGTCGGCTGGTCCCCAAGAGACCCAGTACTTC.

This chain connects TRBV2 to TRBJ1-4; D not resolved. CDR3 length equals 14 residues. The germline CDR1 and CDR2 sequences are SNHLY and FYNNEI. V lost 3 bases and J 4 bases, leaving 9 bases between the germline ends. The CDR3 sequence is CASSERRINEKLFF. The CDR3 bases are TGTGCCAGCAGTGAGCGGCGGATTAATGAAAAACTGTTTTTT.

The chain uses TRBV14 and TRBJ1-1; D remains ambiguous. V was pared by 1 base and J by 6 bases, with 9 bases between. Per the germline V gene, CDR1 is SGHDN and CDR2 is FVKESK. CDR3 size: 13 residues. CDR3 DNA: TGTGCCAGCAGCCAAGTGCTGTCAGCTGAAGCTTTCTTT. It encodes CASSQVLSAEAFF.

The chain combines TRBV27 with TRBJ2-5; weak D call: TRBD1 (6 bases). The CDR3 contains 14 residues. V was clipped by 2 bases and J by 0 bases, with 7 bases between them. CDR1 MNHEY and CDR2 SMNVEV come from the germline V gene (reference sequence). The CDR3 region is CASSLTGHQETQYF. The CDR3 DNA sequence: TGTGCCAGCAGTTTAACAGGGCACCAAGAGACCCAGTACTTC.

This chain joins TRBV29-1 and TRBJ2-7; D gene unclear. The V end was cut by 1 base, the J end by 3 bases, with 19 bases between. CDR1 is SQVTM and CDR2 is ANQGSEA in the germline V gene. The CDR3 is 16 residues long. The CDR3 coding sequence is TGCAGCGTTGAAGGAGGATCAAGTAGGAGAGACTACGAGCAGTACTTC. This encodes CSVEGGSSRRDYEQYF.

This chain uses TRBV4-1 with TRBJ2-1; 7 nucleotides align to TRBD1. V lost 3 bases, J lost 0 bases, and 17 bases stayed unmatched. The germline CDR1 and CDR2 sequences are MGHRA and YSYEKL. The CDR3 length is 20 residues. The CDR3 loop is CASSHPLVSGGRSSYNEQFF. In DNA, the CDR3 is TGCGCCAGCAGCCACCCCCTTGTGTCAGGGGGACGGAGCTCCTACAATGAGCAGTTCTTC.

The chain carries TRBV4-2 and TRBJ2-7, with TRBD2 matching over 8 bases. Germline V gene lookup returns CDR1 LGHNA and CDR2 YNFKEQ. V shed 0 bases, J shed 0 bases, and the junction held 4 bases outside the gene matches. This CDR3 is built from 16 residues. CDR3 residues: CASSQEKRESSYEQYF. The CDR3 DNA reads TGTGCCAGCAGCCAAGAGAAGCGGGAGAGCTCCTACGAGCAGTACTTC.

The gene calls are TRBV29-1 and TRBJ1-3; maybe TRBD1 (6 bases). Per the germline V gene, CDR1 is SQVTM and CDR2 is ANQGSEA. The CDR3 is 12 amino acids. The CDR3, as DNA: TGCTTCCGGACAGATCCTGGAAACACCATATATTTT. This translates into CFRTDPGNTIYF.

The chain uses TRBV27 and TRBJ2-1; no definite D call. The CDR3 is made up of 12 amino acids. CDR1 is MNHEY, CDR2 SMNVEV, per germline (reference sequence). The V end was cut by 5 bases, the J end by 6 bases, with 8 bases between. The chain's CDR3 is CASSVIGNEQFF. CDR3 in DNA: TGTGCCAGCAGTGTCATTGGCAATGAGCAGTTCTTC.

The chain links TRBV10-3 to TRBJ2-5; D remains unclear. CDR3 length: 17 residues. V dropped 3 bases and J dropped 0 bases, with 17 bases sitting between them. Germline V gene lookup returns CDR1 ENHRY and CDR2 SYGVKD. In DNA, the CDR3 is TGTGCCATCAGTGACACCGCGCCAGCGTACTACCAAGAGACCCAGTACTTC. This codes for CAISDTAPAYYQETQYF.